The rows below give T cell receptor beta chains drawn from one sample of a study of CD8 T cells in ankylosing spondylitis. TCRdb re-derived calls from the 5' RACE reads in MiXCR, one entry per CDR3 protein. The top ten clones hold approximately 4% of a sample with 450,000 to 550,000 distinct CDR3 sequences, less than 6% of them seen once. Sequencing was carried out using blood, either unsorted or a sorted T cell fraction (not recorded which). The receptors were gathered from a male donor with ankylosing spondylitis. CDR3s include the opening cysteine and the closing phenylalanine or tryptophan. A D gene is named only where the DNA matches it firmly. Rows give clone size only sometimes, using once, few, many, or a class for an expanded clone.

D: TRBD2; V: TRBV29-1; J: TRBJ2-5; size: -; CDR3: CSVERGLIETQYF; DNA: TGCAGCGTCGAGCGGGGGCTGATTGAGACCCAGTACTTC
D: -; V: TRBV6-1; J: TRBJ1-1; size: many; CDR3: CASLKSRGRNTEAFF; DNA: TGTGCCAGCCTTAAATCCCGGGGGCGGAACACTGAAGCTTTCTTT
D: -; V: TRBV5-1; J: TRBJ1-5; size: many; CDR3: CASSSGTLDQPQHF; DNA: TGCGCCAGCAGCTCCGGGACCCTCGATCAGCCCCAGCATTTT
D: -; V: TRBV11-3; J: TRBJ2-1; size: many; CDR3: CASSLGSPGDNEQFF; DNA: TGTGCCAGCAGCTTAGGGTCCCCGGGGGACAATGAGCAGTTCTTC
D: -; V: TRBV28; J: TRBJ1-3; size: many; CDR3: CASSLATPAGNTIYF; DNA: TGTGCCAGCAGTCTAGCCACTCCGGCTGGAAACACCATATATTTT
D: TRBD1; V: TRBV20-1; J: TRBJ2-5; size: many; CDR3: CSARDRAQTQYF; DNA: TGCAGTGCCAGGGACAGGGCACAGACCCAGTACTTC
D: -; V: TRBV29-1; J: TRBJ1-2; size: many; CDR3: CSVEWDTGPTSYGYTF; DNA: TGCAGCGTTGAATGGGACACCGGCCCGACTTCCTATGGCTACACCTTC
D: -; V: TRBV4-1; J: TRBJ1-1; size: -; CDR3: CASSRLPNTEAFF; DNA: TGCGCCAGCAGCCGATTGCCGAACACTGAAGCTTTCTTT
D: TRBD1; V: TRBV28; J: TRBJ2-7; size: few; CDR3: CASSYRGFSSYEQYF; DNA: TGTGCCAGCAGTTACAGGGGCTTTAGCTCCTACGAGCAGTACTTC
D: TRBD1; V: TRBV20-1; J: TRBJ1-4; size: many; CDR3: CSARDDRAVKLFF; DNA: TGCAGTGCTAGAGATGACAGGGCCGTCAAACTGTTTTTT
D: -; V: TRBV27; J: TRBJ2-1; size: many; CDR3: CASSLRGSWNEQFF; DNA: TGTGCCAGCAGTTTACGGGGTAGTTGGAATGAGCAGTTCTTC
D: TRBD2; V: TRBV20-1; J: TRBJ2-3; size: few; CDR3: CSARGLALITDTQYF; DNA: TGCAGTGCTAGGGGACTAGCGCTTATCACAGATACGCAGTATTTT
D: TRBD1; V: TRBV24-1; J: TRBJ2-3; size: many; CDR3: CATSDPGTGSADTQYF; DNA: TGTGCCACCAGTGATCCCGGGACAGGGTCTGCAGATACGCAGTATTTT
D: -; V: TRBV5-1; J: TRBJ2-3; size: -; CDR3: CASSLSGVDTQYF; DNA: TGCGCCAGCAGCTTGTCGGGGGTGGATACGCAGTATTTT
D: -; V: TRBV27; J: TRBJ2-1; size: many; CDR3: CASSSSTGTASYNEQFF; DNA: TGTGCCAGCAGTTCATCGACCGGGACGGCCTCCTACAATGAGCAGTTCTTC
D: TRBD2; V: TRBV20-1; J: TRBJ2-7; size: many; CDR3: CSAPRGASGSYEQYF; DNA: TGCAGTGCCCCCAGGGGGGCTAGCGGGAGTTACGAGCAGTACTTC
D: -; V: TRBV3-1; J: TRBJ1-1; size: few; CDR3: CASSQDGSVEAFF; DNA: TGTGCCAGCAGCCAAGATGGTTCAGTAGAAGCTTTCTTT
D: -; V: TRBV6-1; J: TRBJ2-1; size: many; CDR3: CASSFSGGRGDEQFF; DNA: TGTGCCAGCAGCTTTTCTGGGGGAAGGGGCGATGAGCAGTTCTTC
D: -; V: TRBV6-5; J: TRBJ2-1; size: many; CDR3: CASSSSTSGSRNEQFF; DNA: -
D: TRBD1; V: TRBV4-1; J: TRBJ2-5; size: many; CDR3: CASSLRQGAFETQYF; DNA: TGCGCCAGCAGCCTCAGACAGGGGGCTTTTGAGACCCAGTACTTC
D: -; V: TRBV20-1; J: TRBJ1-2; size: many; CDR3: CSARKGQGSSEGYTF; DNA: TGCAGTGCTAGAAAGGGGCAGGGATCTTCGGAAGGCTACACCTTC
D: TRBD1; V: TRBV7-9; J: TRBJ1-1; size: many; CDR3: CASSPRDRGRNTEAFF; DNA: TGTGCCAGCAGCCCCCGGGACAGGGGACGGAACACTGAAGCTTTCTTT
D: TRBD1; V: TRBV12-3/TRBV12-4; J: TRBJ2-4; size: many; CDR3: CASSLEGTGGANIQYF; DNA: TGTGCCAGCAGTTTAGAAGGGACAGGGGGCGCGAACATTCAGTACTTC
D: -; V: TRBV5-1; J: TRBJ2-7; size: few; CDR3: CACQLTGSAEQYF; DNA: TGCGCCTGTCAACTAACAGGGAGTGCCGAGCAGTACTTC
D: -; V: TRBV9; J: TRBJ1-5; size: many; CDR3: CASSVGLGRPQHF; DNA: TGTGCCAGCAGCGTAGGACTCGGGCGGCCCCAGCATTTT
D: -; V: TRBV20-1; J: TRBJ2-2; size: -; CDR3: CSASQWGGLAGELFF; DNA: TGCAGTGCTAGTCAGTGGGGGGGCCTTGCCGGGGAGCTGTTTTTT
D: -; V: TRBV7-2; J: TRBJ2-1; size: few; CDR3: CASGDYQVNEQFF; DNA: TGTGCCAGCGGTGACTACCAGGTAAATGAGCAGTTCTTC
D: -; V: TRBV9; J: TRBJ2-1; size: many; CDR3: CASSPRSGTTYNEQFF; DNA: TGTGCCAGCAGCCCCCGCTCCGGGACAACCTACAATGAGCAGTTCTTC
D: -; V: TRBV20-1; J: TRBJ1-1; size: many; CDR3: CSAGKGRTEAFF; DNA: TGCAGTGCTGGGAAGGGTCGGACTGAAGCTTTCTTT
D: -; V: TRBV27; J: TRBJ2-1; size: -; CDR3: CASSPPPPSAQQFF; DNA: TGTGCCAGCAGTCCCCCTCCCCCTAGCGCCCAGCAGTTCTTC
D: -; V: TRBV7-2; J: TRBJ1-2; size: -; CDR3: CASSSREVTYYGYTF; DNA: TGTGCCAGCAGCTCCCGCGAGGTGACTTACTATGGCTACACCTTC
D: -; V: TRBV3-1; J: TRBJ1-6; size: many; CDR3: CASSLGRESPLHF; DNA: TGTGCCAGCAGCCTGGGGCGGGAGTCACCCCTCCACTTT
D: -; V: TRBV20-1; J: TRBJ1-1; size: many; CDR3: CSGVDSEAFF; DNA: TGCAGTGGTGTGGACTCTGAAGCTTTCTTT
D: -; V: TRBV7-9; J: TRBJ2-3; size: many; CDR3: CASSRLSDTQYF; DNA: TGTGCCAGCAGCCGTTTGTCCGATACGCAGTATTTT
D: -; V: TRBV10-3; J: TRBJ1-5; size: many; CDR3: CAIRDSDQPQHF; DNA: TGTGCCATCAGGGATTCGGACCAGCCCCAGCATTTT
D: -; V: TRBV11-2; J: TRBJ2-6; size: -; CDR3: CASILRENTYSGANVLTF; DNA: TGTGCCAGCATCCTCCGGGAAAATACCTATTCTGGGGCCAACGTCCTGACTTTC
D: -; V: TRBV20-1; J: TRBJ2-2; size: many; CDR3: CSARDPRGASTPTGELFF; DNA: TGCAGTGCTAGAGACCCCAGAGGGGCCTCGACCCCCACCGGGGAGCTGTTTTTT
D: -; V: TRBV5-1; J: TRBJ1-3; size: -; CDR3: CASSLAGTVSGNTIYF; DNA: TGCGCCAGCAGCTTGGCCGGGACGGTCTCTGGAAACACCATATATTTT
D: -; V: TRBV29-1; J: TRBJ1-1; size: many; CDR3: CSTLWGYTEAFF; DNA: TGCAGCACACTCTGGGGCTACACTGAAGCTTTCTTT
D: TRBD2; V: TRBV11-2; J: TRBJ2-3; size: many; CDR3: CASSLVGGLAGEDTQYF; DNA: TGTGCCAGCAGCTTAGTGGGGGGACTAGCGGGGGAAGATACGCAGTATTTT
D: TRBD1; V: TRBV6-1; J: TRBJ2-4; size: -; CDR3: CASTHDREDIQYF; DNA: TGTGCCAGCACCCACGACAGGGAAGACATTCAGTACTTC
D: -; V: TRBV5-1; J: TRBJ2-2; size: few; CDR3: CASSAGVPGELFF; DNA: TGCGCCAGCAGCGCAGGGGTTCCCGGGGAGCTGTTTTTT
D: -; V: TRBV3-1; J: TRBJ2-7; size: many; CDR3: CASSQESALFYEQYF; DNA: TGTGCCAGCAGCCAAGAATCGGCTTTATTCTACGAGCAGTACTTC
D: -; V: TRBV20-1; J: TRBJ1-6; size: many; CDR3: CSAPLTALGHINSPLHF; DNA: TGCAGTGCTCCCCTGACAGCGCTCGGCCACATTAATTCACCCCTCCACTTT
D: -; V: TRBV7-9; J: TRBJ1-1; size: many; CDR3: CASSLARGSEAFF; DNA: TGTGCCAGCAGCTTAGCGCGGGGTTCTGAAGCTTTCTTT
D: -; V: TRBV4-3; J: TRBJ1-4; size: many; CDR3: CASSQEWGTTNEKLFF; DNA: TGCGCCAGCAGCCAAGAGTGGGGGACAACTAATGAAAAACTGTTTTTT
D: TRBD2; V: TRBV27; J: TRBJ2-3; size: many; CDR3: CASSFGGSLVDTQYF; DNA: TGTGCCAGCAGTTTCGGCGGGAGTTTGGTAGATACGCAGTATTTT
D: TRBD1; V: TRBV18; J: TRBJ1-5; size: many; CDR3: CASSPLQGSQPQHF; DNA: TGTGCCAGCTCACCTCTACAGGGGAGTCAGCCCCAGCATTTT
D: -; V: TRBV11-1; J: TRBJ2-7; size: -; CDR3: CASSLRGKSKKVAYEQYF; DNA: TGTGCCAGCAGCTTAAGAGGAAAGAGCAAAAAGGTCGCCTACGAGCAGTACTTC
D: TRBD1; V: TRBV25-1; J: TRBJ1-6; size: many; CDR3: CASSDSGQGNSPLHF; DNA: TGTGCCAGCAGTGATTCGGGACAGGGGAATTCACCCCTCCACTTT
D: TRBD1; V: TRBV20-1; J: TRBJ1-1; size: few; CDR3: CSATRGMNTEAFF; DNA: TGCAGCGCAACCAGGGGGATGAACACTGAAGCTTTCTTT
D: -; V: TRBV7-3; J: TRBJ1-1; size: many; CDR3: CASKGHLNTEAFF; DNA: TGTGCCAGCAAAGGCCACTTGAACACTGAAGCTTTCTTT
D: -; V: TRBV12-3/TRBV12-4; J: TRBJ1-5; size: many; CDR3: CASSPQGDQPQHF; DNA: TGTGCCAGCAGTCCACAAGGGGATCAGCCCCAGCATTTT
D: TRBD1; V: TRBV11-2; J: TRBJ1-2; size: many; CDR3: CASSSGPRGPNYGYTF; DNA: TGTGCCAGCAGCTCGGGGCCGAGGGGGCCGAACTATGGCTACACCTTC
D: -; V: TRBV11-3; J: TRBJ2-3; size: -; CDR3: CASSPGPITDTQYF; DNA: TGTGCCAGCAGCCCCGGGCCTATCACAGATACGCAGTATTTT
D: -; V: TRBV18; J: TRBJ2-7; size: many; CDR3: CASSPFPDSYEQYF; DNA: TGTGCCAGCTCACCATTTCCGGACTCCTACGAGCAGTACTTC
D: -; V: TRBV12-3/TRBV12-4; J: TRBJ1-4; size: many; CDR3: CASKRIANEKLFF; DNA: TGTGCCAGCAAGAGGATTGCTAATGAAAAACTGTTTTTT